One sample yielded the 13 T cell receptor beta chains listed below, sequenced in a study of radiotherapy plus CTLA-4 blockade in lung cancer. Libraries were prepared by immunoSEQ multiplex PCR; TCRdb keeps only in-frame clonotypes and omits some of them. Among about 31,000 clones listed, around 73% were seen once. Sequenced here: peripheral blood, sampled from a patient treated with radiotherapy plus ipilimumab. All receptors derive from a human donor with non-small cell lung cancer who had stable disease on radiotherapy plus ipilimumab.

The rearrangement joins TRBV25-1 to TRBJ1-5; 7 nucleotides align to TRBD1. The CDR3 totals 18 residues. From germline, CDR1 is MGHDK and CDR2 SYGVNS. V lost 6 bases and J lost 3; bases outside the gene matches: 17. For the CDR3, the DNA is TGTGCCAGCAGCGCCGGGGGCCGTCAGGACAGGTTCAATCAGCCCCAGCATTTT. Translated: CASSAGGRQDRFNQPQHF.

This clone occurred a few times. This chain uses TRBV5-5 with TRBJ2-7, with 10 bases aligning to TRBD1. V shed 3 bases and J 2 bases; nucleotides not matched to a gene: 2. Germline assignment: CDR1 SGHKS and CDR2 YYEKEE (reference sequence). CDR3 length: 14 amino acids. The CDR3 spells CASSSGQGTYEQYV. CDR3 DNA sequence: TGTGCCAGCAGCTCGGGACAGGGGACCTACGAGCAGTACGTC.

The chain recombines TRBV27 with TRBJ1-2; perhaps TRBD1 as D (5 bases). The CDR3 sequence is 13 residues long. Trimming removed 1 base from V and 8 bases from J, with 11 bases in between. Germline CDR1 reads MNHEY; CDR2 reads SMNVEV (reference sequence). The CDR3: CASSLYGGEGYTF. The CDR3 DNA reads as TGTGCCAGCAGTTTATACGGGGGAGAGGGCTACACCTTC.

The V gene is TRBV30, the J gene TRBJ1-1, with 7 nucleotides matching TRBD1. CDR1 and CDR2 from the germline V gene are GTSNPN and SVGIG (reference sequence). V lost 2 bases and J lost 11; bases outside the gene matches: 5. The CDR3 loop spans 11 amino acids. The CDR3 region is CAWSPPTGAFF. In DNA form, the CDR3 reads TGTGCCTGGAGTCCCCCGACAGGGGCTTTCTTT.

This chain uses TRBV29-1 with TRBJ1-1; TRBD1 agrees at 10 bases. This CDR3 is built from 14 residues. The germline V gene has CDR1 SQVTM and CDR2 ANQGSEA. Trimming at V came to 4 bases and at J to 6 bases, leaving 8 bases not matched to a gene. DNA for the CDR3: TGCAGCGTTGCGGCGGGACAGGGGAGGCCTGAAGCTTTCTTT. Protein: CSVAAGQGRPEAFF.

The chain is built from TRBV18 and TRBJ1-5; D not resolved. Germline lookup yields CDR1 KGHSH and CDR2 LQKENI. The CDR3 has 14 residues. V lost 3 bases, J lost 5 bases, and 11 bases lay in between. CDR3 DNA: TGTGCCAGCTCACCGGAAGGGATGGATCAGCCCCAGCATTTT. Its translation is CASSPEGMDQPQHF.

This clone occurred a few times. This sequence joins TRBV6-4 and TRBJ1-6; D is undetermined. The CDR3 totals 13 residues. Trimming shortened V by 3 bases and J by 9 bases, and 9 bases separated the two germline ends. Germline CDR1 MRHNA, CDR2 SNTAGT. The DNA for the CDR3 is TGTGCCAGCAGTGAGCAGGTGAGTTCACCCCTCCACTTT. Translating gives CASSEQVSSPLHF.

The chain is built from TRBV28 and TRBJ2-4, with D perhaps TRBD2 (7 bases). V was cut by 8 bases and J by 6 bases, with 32 bases left in between. Germline V gene sequence: CDR1 MDHEN, CDR2 SYDVKM. CDR3 length equals 19 residues. The CDR3 DNA reads TGTGCCAGCCCCCCCGCGACGGGGGGCGTACCACGTGAGGGAAACATTCAGTACTTC. Amino acids: CASPPATGGVPREGNIQYF.

V usage is TRBV29-1 and J usage is TRBJ2-3; TRBD1 matches at 9 bases. Germline loops: CDR1 SQVTM, CDR2 ANQGSEA. The CDR3 is made up of 15 amino acids. Trimming at V came to 6 bases and at J to 3 bases, leaving 10 bases not matched to a gene. As DNA, the CDR3 is TGCAGCGTAGAACCGGGACAGGGCGTGACAGATACGCAGTATTTT. Its protein is CSVEPGQGVTDTQYF.

This chain links TRBV19 with TRBJ2-3; no reliable D call. The length of the CDR3 is 14 residues. Trimming took off 3 bases at V and 0 bases at J, with 7 bases between the two ends. Germline V lookup: CDR1 LNHDA, CDR2 SQIVND (reference sequence). CDR3 loop: CASSMGQSTDTQYF. CDR3 nucleotide sequence: TGTGCCAGTAGTATGGGCCAGAGCACAGATACGCAGTATTTT.

This clone has only a few counts. The chain has TRBV11-2 and TRBJ2-7; 7 bases match TRBD1. The length of the CDR3 is 15 residues. V trimming: 0 bases; J trimming: 4 bases; junction bases outside the gene matches: 6. From germline, CDR1 is SGHAT and CDR2 FQNNGV. CDR3 bases: TGTGCCAGCAGCTTAGATCCCGGGACAGAGTACGAGCAGTACTTC. Protein product: CASSLDPGTEYEQYF.

V gene TRBV5-1 combines with J gene TRBJ2-7, with D possibly matching TRBD1 (5 bases). CDR1 is SGHRS and CDR2 is YFSETQ in the germline V gene. The CDR3 has 13 residues. V dropped 4 bases and J dropped 4 bases, with 12 bases sitting between them. For the CDR3, the DNA is TGCGCCAGCAGCGCCGGCCCAGGGTACGAGCAGTACTTC. It codes for CASSAGPGYEQYF.

The chain has TRBV18 and TRBJ1-5; no clear D gene. Per germline, CDR1 KGHSH and CDR2 LQKENI. The length of the CDR3 is 13 residues. Trimming cost V 3 bases and J 0 bases, with 3 bases left between them. This CDR3 is CASSPYSNQPQHF. DNA for the CDR3: TGTGCCAGCTCACCCTATAGCAATCAGCCCCAGCATTTT.